This T cell receptor (beta chain) was sequenced for a study of cytomegalovirus exposure and HLA in healthy donors. General study findings and limits: The listing of 150 or so TCR beta chains classed them as cytomegalovirus-associated.

The PCR had 60 Vbeta and 13 Jbeta primers. Data came from immunoSEQ multiplex PCR; TCRdb stores just in-frame clones and leaves some out. This table holds about 130,000 clones, 80% found once. CDR1 is MNHNS and CDR2 is SASEGT in the germline V gene. V was clipped by 6 bases and J by 4 bases; unmatched bases: 2. The CDR3 consists of 13 residues. Concerning this clone: The antigen is not known.

The clonotype was recovered from a man aged 30-40 years in good health and CMV-seropositive. The sequenced sample consisted of PBMCs. V and J are TRBV6-1 and TRBJ1-2, with 10 bases that match TRBD1. For the CDR3, the DNA is TGTGCCAGCAGCCGGGACAGGGGCTATGGCTACACCTTC. Translating gives CASSRDRGYGYTF.